This T cell receptor (beta chain) stems from a study of early T cells in non-severe SARS-CoV-2 infection. V shed 7 bases, J shed 2 bases, and the junction held 6 bases outside the gene matches. The CDR3 is made up of 14 amino acids. TCRdb recomputed calls from the 5' RACE reads with MiXCR, one row per CDR3 protein. The profile shows 45,000 to 55,000 distinct CDR3 sequences, approximately 6.2% of them singletons. This chain connects TRBV12-3 or TRBV12-4 to TRBJ1-1, with 8 positions matching TRBD1. This receptor was taken from an adult who was a healthcare worker with PCR-confirmed SARS-CoV-2 infection or an uninfected control (not recorded which). Sequencing used whole blood. The CDR3 nucleotides read TGTGCCAGCAATGTGGCAGGGGGCAACACTGAAGCTTTCTTT. Its protein is CASNVAGGNTEAFF.